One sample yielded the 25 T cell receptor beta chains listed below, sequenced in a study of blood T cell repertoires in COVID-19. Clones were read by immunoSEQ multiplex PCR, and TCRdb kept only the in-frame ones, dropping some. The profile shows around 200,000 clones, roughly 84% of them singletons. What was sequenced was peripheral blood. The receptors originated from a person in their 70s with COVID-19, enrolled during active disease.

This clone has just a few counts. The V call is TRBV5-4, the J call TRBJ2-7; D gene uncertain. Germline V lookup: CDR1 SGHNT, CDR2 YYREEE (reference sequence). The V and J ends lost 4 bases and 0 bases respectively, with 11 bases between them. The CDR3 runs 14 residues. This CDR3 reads CASSTTKSSYEQYF. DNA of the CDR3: TGTGCCAGCAGCACAACTAAGAGCTCCTACGAGCAGTACTTC.

The CDR3 sequence is CASSFQGMNTEAFF. The CDR3, as DNA: TGTGCCAGCAGTTTTCAGGGGATGAACACTGAAGCTTTCTTT. The chain employs TRBV6-2 or TRBV6-3 and TRBJ1-1; D might be TRBD1 (6 bases). The CDR3 is made up of 14 amino acids. In germline, CDR1 is MNHEY, CDR2 SVGEGT. V lost 4 bases to trimming and J lost 0 bases, with 9 bases between them.

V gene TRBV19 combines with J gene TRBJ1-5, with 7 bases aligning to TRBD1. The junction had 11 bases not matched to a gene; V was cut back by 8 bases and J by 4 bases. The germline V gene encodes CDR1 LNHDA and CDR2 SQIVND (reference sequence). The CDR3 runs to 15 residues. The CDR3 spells CASSGTGVRNQPQHF. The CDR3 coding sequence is TGTGCCAGTTCCGGAACAGGGGTCCGGAATCAGCCCCAGCATTTT.

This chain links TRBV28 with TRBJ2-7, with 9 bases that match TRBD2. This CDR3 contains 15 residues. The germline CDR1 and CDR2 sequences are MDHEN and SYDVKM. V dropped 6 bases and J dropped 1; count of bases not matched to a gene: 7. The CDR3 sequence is CASSPGTSLSYEQYF. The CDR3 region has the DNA TGTGCCAGCAGCCCCGGGACTAGCTTGTCCTACGAGCAGTACTTC.

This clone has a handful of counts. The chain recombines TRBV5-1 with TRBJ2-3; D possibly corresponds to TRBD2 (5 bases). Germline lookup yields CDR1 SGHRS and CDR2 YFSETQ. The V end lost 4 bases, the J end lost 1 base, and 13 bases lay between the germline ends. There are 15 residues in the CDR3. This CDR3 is CASSLQSGRTDTQYF. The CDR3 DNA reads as TGCGCCAGCAGCCTACAGAGCGGACGCACAGATACGCAGTATTTT. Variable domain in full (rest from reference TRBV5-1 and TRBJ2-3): KAGVTQTPRYLIKTRGQQVTLSCSPISGHRSVSWYQQTPGQGLQFLFEYFSETQRNKGNFPGRFSGRQFSNSRSEMNVSTLELGDSALYLCASSLQSGRTDTQYFGPGTRLTVL.

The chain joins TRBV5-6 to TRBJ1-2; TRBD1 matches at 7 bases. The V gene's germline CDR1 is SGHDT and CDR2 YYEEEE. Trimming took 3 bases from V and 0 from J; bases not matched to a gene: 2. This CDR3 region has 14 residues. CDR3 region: CASSSGTANYGYTF. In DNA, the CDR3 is TGTGCCAGCAGCTCGGGGACAGCTAACTATGGCTACACCTTC.

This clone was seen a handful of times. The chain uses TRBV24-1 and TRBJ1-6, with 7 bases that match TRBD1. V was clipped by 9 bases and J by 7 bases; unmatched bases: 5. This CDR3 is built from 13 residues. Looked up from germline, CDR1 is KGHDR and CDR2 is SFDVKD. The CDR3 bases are TGTGCCACCGGCAGGGACAGAAATTCACCCCTCCACTTT. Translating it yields CATGRDRNSPLHF.

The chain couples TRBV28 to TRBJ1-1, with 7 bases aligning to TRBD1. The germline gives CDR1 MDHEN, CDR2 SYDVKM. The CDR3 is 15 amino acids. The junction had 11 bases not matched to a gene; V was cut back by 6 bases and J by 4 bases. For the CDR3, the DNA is TGTGCCAGCAGCATAAAGGGGGCAGTGTCCACTGAAGCTTTCTTT. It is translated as CASSIKGAVSTEAFF. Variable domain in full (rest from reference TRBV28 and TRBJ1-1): DVKVTQSSRYLVKRTGEKVFLECVQDMDHENMFWYRQDPGLGLRLIYFSYDVKMKEKGDIPEGYSVSREKKERFSLILESASTNQTSMYLCASSIKGAVSTEAFFGQGTRLTVV.

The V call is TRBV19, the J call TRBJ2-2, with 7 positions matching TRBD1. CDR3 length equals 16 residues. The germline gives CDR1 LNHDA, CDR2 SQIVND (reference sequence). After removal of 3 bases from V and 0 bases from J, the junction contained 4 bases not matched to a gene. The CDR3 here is CASSMGQGANTGELFF. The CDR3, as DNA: TGTGCCAGTAGTATGGGGCAGGGGGCGAACACCGGGGAGCTGTTTTTT.

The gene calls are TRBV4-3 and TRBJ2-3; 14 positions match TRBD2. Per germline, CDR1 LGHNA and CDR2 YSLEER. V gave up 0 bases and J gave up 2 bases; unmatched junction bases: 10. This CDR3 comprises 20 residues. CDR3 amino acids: CASSQDAGLAGEGDTDTQYF. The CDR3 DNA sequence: TGCGCCAGCAGCCAAGATGCGGGACTAGCGGGAGAGGGGGACACAGATACGCAGTATTTT.

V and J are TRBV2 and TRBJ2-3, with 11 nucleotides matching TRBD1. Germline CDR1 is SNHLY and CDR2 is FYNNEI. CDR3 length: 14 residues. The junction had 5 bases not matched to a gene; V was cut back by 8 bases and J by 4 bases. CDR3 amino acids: CASRDRGYSDTQYF. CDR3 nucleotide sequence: TGTGCCAGCCGGGACAGGGGGTACTCAGATACGCAGTATTTT.

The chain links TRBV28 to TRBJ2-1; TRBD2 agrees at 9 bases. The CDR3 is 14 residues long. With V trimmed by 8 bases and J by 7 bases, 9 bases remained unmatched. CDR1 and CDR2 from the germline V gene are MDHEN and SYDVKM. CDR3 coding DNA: TGTGCCAGCTCATTAGCGGGAGATAGGAATGAGCAGTTCTTC. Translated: CASSLAGDRNEQFF. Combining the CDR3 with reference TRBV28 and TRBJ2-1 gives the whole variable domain DVKVTQSSRYLVKRTGEKVFLECVQDMDHENMFWYRQDPGLGLRLIYFSYDVKMKEKGDIPEGYSVSREKKERFSLILESASTNQTSMYLCASSLAGDRNEQFFGPGTRLTVL.

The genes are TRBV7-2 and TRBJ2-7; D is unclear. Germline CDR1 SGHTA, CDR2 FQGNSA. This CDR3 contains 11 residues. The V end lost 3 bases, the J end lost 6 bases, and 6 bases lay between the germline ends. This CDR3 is CASSFGSEQYF. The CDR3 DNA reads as TGTGCCAGCAGCTTTGGTAGCGAGCAGTACTTC.

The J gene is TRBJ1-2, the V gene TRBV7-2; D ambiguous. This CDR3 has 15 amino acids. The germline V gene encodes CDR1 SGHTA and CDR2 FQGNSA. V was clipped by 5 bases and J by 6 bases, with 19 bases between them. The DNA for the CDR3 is TGTGCCAGCAGCCCTGACGGAGACGTTGTTGATGGCTACACCTTC. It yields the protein CASSPDGDVVDGYTF.

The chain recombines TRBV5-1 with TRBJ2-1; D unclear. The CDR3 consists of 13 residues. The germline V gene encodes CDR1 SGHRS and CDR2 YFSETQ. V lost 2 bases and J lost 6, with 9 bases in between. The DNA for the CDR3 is TGCGCCAGCAGCTTAAAACTTCTCAATGAGCAGTTCTTC. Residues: CASSLKLLNEQFF.

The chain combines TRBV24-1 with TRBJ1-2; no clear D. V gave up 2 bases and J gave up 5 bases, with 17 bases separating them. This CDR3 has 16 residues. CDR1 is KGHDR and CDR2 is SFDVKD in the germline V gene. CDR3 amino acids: CATSDSGPGYYYGYTF. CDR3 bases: TGTGCCACCAGTGATTCTGGCCCGGGATATTATTATGGCTACACCTTC.

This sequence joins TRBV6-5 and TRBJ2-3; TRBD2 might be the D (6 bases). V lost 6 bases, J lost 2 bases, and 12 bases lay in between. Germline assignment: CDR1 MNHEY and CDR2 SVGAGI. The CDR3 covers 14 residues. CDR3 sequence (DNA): TGTGCCAGCAGGGACGGAGGGAACACAGATACGCAGTATTTT. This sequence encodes CASRDGGNTDTQYF.

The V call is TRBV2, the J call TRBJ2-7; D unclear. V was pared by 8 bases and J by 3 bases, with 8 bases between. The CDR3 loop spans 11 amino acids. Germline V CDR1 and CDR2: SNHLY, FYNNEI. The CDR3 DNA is TGTGCCAGCTCAGTCGTCTACGAGCAGTACTTC. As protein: CASSVVYEQYF.

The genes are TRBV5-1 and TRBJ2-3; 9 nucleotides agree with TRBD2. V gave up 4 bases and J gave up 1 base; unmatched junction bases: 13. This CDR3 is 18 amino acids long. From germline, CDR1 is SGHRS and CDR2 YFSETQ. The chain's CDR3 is CASSLPQTSGSGTDTQYF. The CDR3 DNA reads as TGCGCCAGCAGCCTTCCCCAGACTAGCGGTTCTGGCACAGATACGCAGTATTTT.

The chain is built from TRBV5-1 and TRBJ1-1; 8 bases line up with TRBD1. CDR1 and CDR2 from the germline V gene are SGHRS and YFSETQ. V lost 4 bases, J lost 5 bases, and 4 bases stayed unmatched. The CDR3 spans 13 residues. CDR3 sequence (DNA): TGCGCCAGCAGCATGGGACAGGCTACTGAAGCTTTCTTT. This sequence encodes CASSMGQATEAFF. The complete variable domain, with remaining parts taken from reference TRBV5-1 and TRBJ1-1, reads KAGVTQTPRYLIKTRGQQVTLSCSPISGHRSVSWYQQTPGQGLQFLFEYFSETQRNKGNFPGRFSGRQFSNSRSEMNVSTLELGDSALYLCASSMGQATEAFFGQGTRLTVV.

DNA of the CDR3: TGTGCCAGCAGTATCCTGGGACTACCGTACAATGAGCAGTTCTTC. It yields the protein CASSILGLPYNEQFF. The gene calls are TRBV6-2 or TRBV6-3 and TRBJ2-1; 7 bases line up with TRBD2. CDR1 and CDR2 from the germline V gene are MNHEY and SVGEGT. CDR3 length: 15 amino acids. J gave up 4 bases and V 5 bases, and 8 bases lay outside the gene matches.

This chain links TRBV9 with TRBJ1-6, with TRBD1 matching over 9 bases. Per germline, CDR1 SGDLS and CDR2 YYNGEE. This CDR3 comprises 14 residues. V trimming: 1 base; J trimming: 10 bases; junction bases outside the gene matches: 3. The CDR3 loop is CASSVRQGGSPLHF. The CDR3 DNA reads TGTGCCAGCAGCGTAAGACAGGGGGGCTCACCCCTCCACTTT.

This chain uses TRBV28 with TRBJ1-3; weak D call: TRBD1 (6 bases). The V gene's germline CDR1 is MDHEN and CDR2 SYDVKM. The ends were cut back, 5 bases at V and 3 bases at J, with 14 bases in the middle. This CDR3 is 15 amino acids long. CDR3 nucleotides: TGTGCCAGCAGTCCTCCGAGGGGGATTGGAAACACCATATATTTT. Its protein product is CASSPPRGIGNTIYF.

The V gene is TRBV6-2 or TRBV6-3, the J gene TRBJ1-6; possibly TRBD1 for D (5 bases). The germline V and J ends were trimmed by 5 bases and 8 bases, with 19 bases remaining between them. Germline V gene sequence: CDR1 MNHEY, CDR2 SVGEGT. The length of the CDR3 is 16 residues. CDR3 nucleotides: TGTGCCAGCAGTCGCGGACAACGGAGGGCTGATTCACCCCTCCACTTT. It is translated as CASSRGQRRADSPLHF.

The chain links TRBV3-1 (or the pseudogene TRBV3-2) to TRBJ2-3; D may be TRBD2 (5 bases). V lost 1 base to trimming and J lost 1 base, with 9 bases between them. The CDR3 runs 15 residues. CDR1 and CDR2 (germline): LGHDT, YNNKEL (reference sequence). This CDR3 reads CASSQGRSGTDTQYF. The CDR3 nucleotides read TGTGCCAGCAGCCAAGGGAGGTCGGGCACAGATACGCAGTATTTT.